A single sample is the source of the 12 T cell receptor beta chains below, sequenced in a study of control samples from healthy donors and cancer patients. This table comes from immunoSEQ multiplex PCR, and its TCRdb copy is limited to in-frame clones, with some not included. The data contain around 130,000 clones, just under 90% of them seen just once; the ten biggest clones take up 9.5% to 13%. The specimen was blood. These TCRs come from a man aged 25-40 years in good health.

The CDR3 protein is CASSVDDTLAKNIQYF. The CDR3 DNA reads as TGTGCCAGCAGCGTAGACGACACTTTAGCCAAAAACATTCAGTACTTC. This sequence joins TRBV9 and TRBJ2-4, with D unresolved. V was shortened by 0 bases and J by 0 bases, with 10 bases between the two germline ends. Germline CDR1 reads SGDLS; CDR2 reads YYNGEE. This CDR3 is built from 16 residues.

V and J are TRBV11-3 and TRBJ1-2, with D tentatively TRBD1 (6 bases). Germline-derived CDR1 and CDR2 are SGHNT and YENEEA. V dropped 5 bases and J dropped 3 bases, with 22 bases sitting between them. The CDR3 is made up of 17 amino acids. The CDR3 DNA sequence: TGTGCCAGCAGCCCACAGGGCGTGGGCCAACCCCACTATGGCTACACCTTC. Residues: CASSPQGVGQPHYGYTF.

The V gene is TRBV5-1, the J gene TRBJ1-2, with 7 bases identical to TRBD1. V lost 4 bases, J lost 6 bases, and 9 bases stayed unmatched. Germline V lookup: CDR1 SGHRS, CDR2 YFSETQ. The CDR3 runs 14 residues. The CDR3 sequence: CASSVTRGEDGYTF. The CDR3 DNA is TGCGCCAGCAGCGTCACCAGGGGGGAAGATGGCTACACCTTC.

The chain couples TRBV5-1 to TRBJ2-2; TRBD1 might be the D (5 bases). Looked up from germline, CDR1 is SGHRS and CDR2 is YFSETQ. This CDR3 region has 13 residues. Trimming took off 6 bases at V and 4 bases at J, with 10 bases between the two ends. As DNA, the CDR3 is TGCGCCAGCACGCAGGGTCCCACCGGGGAGCTGTTTTTT. This gives the protein CASTQGPTGELFF.

The V call is TRBV18, the J call TRBJ1-1, with D unclear. The CDR3 covers 16 residues. CDR1 is KGHSH and CDR2 is LQKENI in the germline V gene. Trimming pared 5 bases from V and 3 bases from J, leaving 19 bases between. In DNA, the CDR3 is TGTGCCAGCTCAGAGACGGAGTCACGGTGGGACACTGAAGCTTTCTTT. This translates into CASSETESRWDTEAFF. The whole variable domain, remainder taken from reference TRBV18 and TRBJ1-1, is NAGVMQNPRHLVRRRGQEARLRCSPMKGHSHVYWYRQLPEEGLKFMVYLQKENIIDESGMPKERFSAEFPKEGPSILRIQQVVRGDSAAYFCASSETESRWDTEAFFGQGTRLTVV.

The chain couples TRBV7-9 to TRBJ1-1; D is ambiguous. Germline-derived CDR1 and CDR2 are SEHNR and FQNEAQ (reference sequence). Trimming took 5 bases from V and 1 from J, leaving 11 bases between them. The CDR3 runs to 14 residues. The CDR3 nucleotides are TGTGCCAGCAGCCGACATTCGGGGAACACTGAAGCTTTCTTT. It is translated as CASSRHSGNTEAFF.

V is TRBV4-1 and J is TRBJ2-2, with TRBD1 matching over 8 bases. CDR3 size: 17 residues. Germline V lookup: CDR1 MGHRA, CDR2 YSYEKL. J lost 6 bases, V lost 0 bases, and 9 bases had no gene match. Here the CDR3 DNA reads TGCGCCAGCAGCCAAGATCCCCCGCGACAGGGGTCCGGGGAGCTGTTTTTT. It is translated as CASSQDPPRQGSGELFF.

The chain recombines TRBV18 with TRBJ2-5, with TRBD2 as a possible D gene (6 bases). V was pared by 1 base and J by 4 bases, with 13 bases between. CDR1 KGHSH and CDR2 LQKENI come from the germline V gene. The CDR3 totals 15 residues. Written as DNA, the CDR3 is TGTGCCAGCTCACCACGGCAAAGGGGAGGAGAGACCCAGTACTTC. Its protein is CASSPRQRGGETQYF.

Turning to this clone: Other DNA sequences in this sample translate to the same CDR3. The chain links TRBV19 to TRBJ2-5, with D tentatively TRBD1 (6 bases). Trimming took 8 bases from V and 4 from J, leaving 11 bases between them. The length of the CDR3 is 12 residues. From germline, CDR1 is LNHDA and CDR2 SQIVND (reference sequence). CDR3 amino acids: CASSIQGETQYF. The CDR3 DNA reads as TGTGCCAGTTCCATACAGGGAGAGACCCAGTACTTC. Full variable domain (remainder filled in from reference TRBV19 and TRBJ2-5): DGGITQSPKYLFRKEGQNVTLSCEQNLNHDAMYWYRQDPGQGLRLIYYSQIVNDFQKGDIAEGYSVSREKKESFPLTVTSAQKNPTAFYLCASSIQGETQYFGPGTRLLVL.

This chain connects TRBV11-3 to TRBJ1-1; 9 bases align to TRBD1. V lost 6 bases and J lost 0; bases outside the gene matches: 5. Germline CDR1 SGHNT, CDR2 YENEEA. CDR3 length: 15 residues. CDR3 DNA: TGTGCCAGCAGGGACAGGGGAGGTATGAACACTGAAGCTTTCTTT. This encodes CASRDRGGMNTEAFF.

The chain recombines TRBV4-1 with TRBJ1-1; TRBD1 aligns across 10 bases. There are 15 residues in the CDR3. V lost 2 bases to trimming and J lost 10 bases; unmatched junction nucleotides: 10. Germline CDR1 reads MGHRA; CDR2 reads YSYEKL. The CDR3 region is CASSQLPGQGRGAFF. The CDR3 nucleotides read TGCGCCAGCAGCCAATTGCCGGGACAGGGGAGAGGAGCTTTCTTT.

The chain combines TRBV18 with TRBJ2-7; D perhaps matches TRBD1 (5 bases). This CDR3 region has 14 residues. Germline loops: CDR1 KGHSH, CDR2 LQKENI. The V end lost 6 bases, the J end lost 0 bases, and 12 bases lay between the germline ends. The CDR3 region is CASSPGRASYEQYF. The DNA of the CDR3 is TGTGCCAGCTCTCCGGGCAGGGCCTCCTACGAGCAGTACTTC. Variable domain in full (rest from reference TRBV18 and TRBJ2-7): NAGVMQNPRHLVRRRGQEARLRCSPMKGHSHVYWYRQLPEEGLKFMVYLQKENIIDESGMPKERFSAEFPKEGPSILRIQQVVRGDSAAYFCASSPGRASYEQYFGPGTRLTVT.